The 29 T cell receptor beta chains below come from one sample, sequenced in a study of Ad26.COV2.S vaccination and SARS-CoV-2 variants. The repertoire was sequenced with immunoSEQ multiplex PCR; TCRdb's copy has only in-frame clones and lacks some. The sample shows about 350,000 clones, around 88% of them seen only once. Sample treatment: roughly 20 received Ad26.COV2.S at low or high dose, single or two shots; roughly five received placebo; per-sample allocation not given. Sampling took place 63 days after the first vaccine or placebo injection. Sequenced material: peripheral blood, taken in a trial of Ad26.COV2.S vaccine versus placebo. These TCRs come from a person aged 18-65 years who received the Ad26.COV2.S COVID-19 vaccine or a placebo.

The chain joins TRBV5-4 to TRBJ2-2, with D tentatively TRBD1 (6 bases). The CDR3 runs to 15 residues. Germline V gene sequence: CDR1 SGHNT, CDR2 YYREEE (reference sequence). Trimming pared 5 bases from V and 0 bases from J, leaving 11 bases between. CDR3 sequence reads: CASRAGTPNTGELFF. DNA of the CDR3: TGTGCCAGCAGAGCCGGGACACCGAACACCGGGGAGCTGTTTTTT.

The chain carries TRBV7-9 and TRBJ1-4; the D gene is possibly TRBD1 (5 bases). There are 15 residues in the CDR3. Germline lookup yields CDR1 SEHNR and CDR2 FQNEAQ (reference sequence). V dropped 1 base and J dropped 6 bases, with 12 bases sitting between them. CDR3 sequence (DNA): TGTGCCAGCAGCTTAGGAGGAGGGGCCTATGAAAAACTGTTTTTT. Protein product: CASSLGGGAYEKLFF.

J is TRBJ2-1 and V is TRBV29-1; TRBD1 is a possible D gene (5 bases). The germline V and J ends were trimmed by 5 bases and 5 bases, with 13 bases remaining between them. The CDR3 extends over 13 amino acids. CDR1 and CDR2 from the germline V gene are SQVTM and ANQGSEA. The CDR3 bases are TGCAGCGTTAATTGGCAGGGTAACAATGAGCAGTTCTTC. Protein sequence: CSVNWQGNNEQFF.

DNA of the CDR3: TGTGCCAGCAGCCGAATCACCGGGGAGCTGTTTTTT. Its protein is CASSRITGELFF. The V and J genes are TRBV14 and TRBJ2-2; unclear D gene. The V end lost 4 bases, the J end lost 4 bases, and 4 bases lay between the germline ends. The CDR3 is 12 residues long. Germline lookup yields CDR1 SGHDN and CDR2 FVKESK.

This chain connects TRBV20-1 to TRBJ1-1; D gene ambiguous. Between the trimmed V and J ends, which lost 3 bases and 1 base, there was a span of 6 bases. Per germline, CDR1 DFQATT and CDR2 SNEGSKA (reference sequence). The CDR3 spans 12 residues. CDR3 sequence (DNA): TGCAGTGCTAGTATCAAGAACACTGAAGCTTTCTTT. It yields the protein CSASIKNTEAFF.

V and J are TRBV2 and TRBJ2-1, with TRBD2 matching 11 bases. V trimming: 6 bases; J trimming: 5 bases; junction bases outside the gene matches: 6. CDR1 and CDR2 (germline): SNHLY, FYNNEI. The CDR3 covers 15 residues. CDR3 sequence reads: CASRTSGNLNNEQFF. CDR3 sequence (DNA): TGTGCCAGCAGGACTAGCGGGAATTTAAACAATGAGCAGTTCTTC.

The chain employs TRBV29-1 and TRBJ2-5, with a tentative D call TRBD1 (5 bases). In germline, CDR1 is SQVTM, CDR2 ANQGSEA. CDR3 length: 12 amino acids. The V end lost 4 bases, the J end lost 5 bases, and 11 bases lay between the germline ends. CDR3 nucleotides: TGCAGCGTTGGAACCAAGGGGGAGACCCAGTACTTC. Its translation is CSVGTKGETQYF.

The chain combines TRBV5-1 with TRBJ2-1; TRBD2 is a possible D gene (5 bases). Trimming cost V 1 base and J 9 bases, with 17 bases left between them. This CDR3 has 15 residues. Germline CDR1 SGHRS, CDR2 YFSETQ. The CDR3 spells CASSLSQEKGSEQFF. CDR3 DNA sequence: TGCGCCAGCAGCTTGTCTCAGGAAAAAGGGAGTGAGCAGTTCTTC.

The chain couples TRBV11-2 to TRBJ2-2, with TRBD1 as a possible D gene (6 bases). The CDR3 has 18 amino acids. The V end was cut by 2 bases, the J end by 0 bases, with 16 bases between. Germline assignment: CDR1 SGHAT and CDR2 FQNNGV. This CDR3 is CASSLSILGTTNTGELFF. The CDR3 bases are TGTGCCAGCAGCTTAAGCATCTTGGGGACAACGAACACCGGGGAGCTGTTTTTT.

This chain joins TRBV15 and TRBJ1-1; no clear D. V lost 5 bases and J lost 0, with 13 bases in between. CDR3 length equals 15 residues. CDR1 is LNHNV and CDR2 is YYDKDF in the germline V gene (reference sequence). CDR3 sequence (DNA): TGTGCCACCAGCTCCCGCGCAGGCTTGAACACTGAAGCTTTCTTT. Its translation: CATSSRAGLNTEAFF.

This chain joins TRBV7-2 and TRBJ2-3; tentative D call: TRBD2 (6 bases). This CDR3 contains 15 residues. Germline V gene sequence: CDR1 SGHTA, CDR2 FQGNSA. Trimming stripped 7 bases from V and 0 bases from J, with 14 bases between. The CDR3 DNA is TGTGCCAGCAACCTTCTAGCGACTAGCACAGATACGCAGTATTTT. Translated, it gives CASNLLATSTDTQYF. The whole variable domain, filled in from reference TRBV7-2 and TRBJ2-3, reads GAGVSQSPSNKVTEKGKDVELRCDPISGHTALYWYRQSLGQGLEFLIYFQGNSAPDKSGLPSDRFSAERTGGSVSTLTIQRTQQEDSAVYLCASNLLATSTDTQYFGPGTRLTVL.

The chain has TRBV19 and TRBJ2-5; TRBD2 matches 13 bases. J lost 3 bases, V lost 6 bases, and 4 bases had no gene match. The germline V gene encodes CDR1 LNHDA and CDR2 SQIVND (reference sequence). There are 15 residues in the CDR3. The CDR3 spells CASRTGLAGKETQYF. CDR3 DNA sequence: TGTGCCAGTAGAACGGGACTAGCGGGGAAAGAGACCCAGTACTTC.

The V and J genes are TRBV18 and TRBJ2-1; weak D call: TRBD1 (6 bases). This CDR3 comprises 14 residues. Trimming removed 3 bases at V and 8 bases at J, with 14 bases between. The germline V gene encodes CDR1 KGHSH and CDR2 LQKENI. The CDR3 DNA sequence: TGTGCCAGCTCACCGGCCAGGGGAAACGATGAGCAGTTCTTC. Protein: CASSPARGNDEQFF.

The rearrangement joins TRBV6-5 to TRBJ1-4; D may be TRBD1 (6 bases). Germline-derived CDR1 and CDR2 are MNHEY and SVGAGI. Deletions cut 5 bases from V and 6 bases from J, with 13 bases between. The CDR3 consists of 14 residues. CDR3 in amino acids: CASSTGLGDEKLFF. In nucleotides, the CDR3 is TGTGCCAGCAGTACAGGGTTGGGGGATGAAAAACTGTTTTTT.

The chain is built from TRBV7-8 and TRBJ1-3; D is possibly TRBD1 (5 bases). Germline values: CDR1 SGHVS, CDR2 FQNEAQ. The CDR3 runs to 14 residues. V lost 5 bases and J 1 base, leaving 9 bases between the germline ends. This CDR3 reads CASSTRVSGNTIYF. DNA for the CDR3: TGTGCCAGCAGCACCAGGGTTTCTGGAAACACCATATATTTT. Complete variable domain (other parts from reference TRBV7-8 and TRBJ1-3): GAGVSQSPRYKVAKRGQDVALRCDPISGHVSLFWYQQALGQGPEFLTYFQNEAQLDKSGLPSDRFFAERPEGSVSTLKIQRTQQEDSAVYLCASSTRVSGNTIYFGEGSWLTVV.

V is TRBV7-2 and J is TRBJ2-7; 7 bases line up with TRBD1. The closer fit of TRBJ2-1 to the DNA end suggests the J call may be wrong. Germline CDR1 and CDR2: SGHTA and FQGNSA. The CDR3 loop spans 14 amino acids. CDR3 sequence reads: CASSLVAGGNEQFF. CDR3 in DNA: TGTGCCAGCAGCTTAGTGGCAGGGGGAAACGAGCAGTTCTTC.

The CDR3 DNA sequence: TGTGCCTGGGCTGGACAGGGGAACACTGAAGCTTTCTTT. Translating gives CAWAGQGNTEAFF. V gene TRBV30 combines with J gene TRBJ1-1; TRBD1 matches 8 bases. Germline V gene data show CDR1 as GTSNPN and CDR2 as SVGIG (reference sequence). The CDR3 extends over 13 amino acids. The junction had 3 bases not matched to a gene; V was cut back by 5 bases and J by 1 base.

This clone was found once. The V and J genes are TRBV19 and TRBJ2-3; D unresolved. Per germline, CDR1 LNHDA and CDR2 SQIVND (reference sequence). CDR3 length: 16 amino acids. V lost 1 base, J lost 4 bases, and 15 bases lay in between. This CDR3 reads CASSIGPAETADTQYF. As DNA, the CDR3 is TGTGCCAGTAGTATAGGCCCCGCCGAAACCGCAGATACGCAGTATTTT.

The rearrangement joins TRBV2 to TRBJ2-2, with TRBD2 matching over 10 bases. With V trimmed by 6 bases and J by 4 bases, 20 bases remained unmatched. The CDR3 consists of 20 residues. Germline CDR1 reads SNHLY; CDR2 reads FYNNEI. The CDR3 loop reads CASRTGNLTLAGVGTGELFF. CDR3 coding DNA: TGTGCCAGCAGAACAGGGAACCTAACCCTAGCGGGAGTGGGCACCGGGGAGCTGTTTTTT.

The chain joins TRBV5-4 to TRBJ2-2; 10 nucleotides align to TRBD2. Germline trimming cut 0 bases from V and 5 bases from J; bases unmatched to any gene: 4. This CDR3 is 16 amino acids long. The V gene's germline CDR1 is SGHNT and CDR2 YYREEE (reference sequence). CDR3 DNA: TGTGCCAGCAGCTTGGAAGCGGGAGGGCCTACCGGGGAGCTGTTTTTT. This translates into CASSLEAGGPTGELFF.

The V and J genes are TRBV7-6 and TRBJ2-3; D gene uncertain. V was trimmed by 3 bases and J by 2 bases, leaving 9 bases between them. The length of the CDR3 is 14 residues. Germline V gene sequence: CDR1 SGHVS, CDR2 FNYEAQ. The CDR3 bases are TGTGCCAGCAGCTTGAAAGGCCCCACAGATACGCAGTATTTT. Translating gives CASSLKGPTDTQYF.

The V and J genes are TRBV2 and TRBJ1-2, with D tentatively TRBD1 (5 bases). V was cut by 2 bases and J by 4 bases, with 8 bases left in between. There are 13 residues in the CDR3. The germline V gene encodes CDR1 SNHLY and CDR2 FYNNEI. This CDR3 is CASSEQGSYGYTF. CDR3 bases: TGTGCCAGCAGTGAACAGGGTTCCTATGGCTACACCTTC.

A single count supports this clone. V and J are TRBV19 and TRBJ1-5; TRBD1 aligns across 9 bases. There are 14 residues in the CDR3. Germline V gives CDR1 LNHDA, CDR2 SQIVND (reference sequence). V gave up 6 bases and J gave up 5 bases; unmatched junction bases: 5. The DNA for the CDR3 is TGTGCCAGTAGGGACAGGGGCCTTTATCAGCCCCAGCATTTT. Amino acid sequence: CASRDRGLYQPQHF.

The J gene is TRBJ2-2, the V gene TRBV29-1; 7 bases match TRBD1. The CDR3 is made up of 17 amino acids. Losses at the gene ends were 0 bases for V and 0 bases for J; bases not matched to a gene: 7. Per the germline V gene, CDR1 is SQVTM and CDR2 is ANQGSEA. In DNA, the CDR3 is TGCAGCGTTGAAGATAGAAGGGACAGTTCGAACACCGGGGAGCTGTTTTTT. This codes for CSVEDRRDSSNTGELFF.

The chain is built from TRBV5-1 and TRBJ2-5; 14 bases are a match to TRBD2. The CDR3 covers 18 residues. Losses at the gene ends were 2 bases for V and 3 bases for J; bases not matched to a gene: 9. Germline V lookup: CDR1 SGHRS, CDR2 YFSETQ. The CDR3 region is CASSFYPLTSGREETQYF. The CDR3, as DNA: TGCGCCAGCAGCTTTTACCCCCTGACTAGCGGGAGGGAAGAGACCCAGTACTTC.

This rearrangement joins TRBV6-2 or TRBV6-3 to TRBJ2-7; maybe TRBD1 (5 bases). V gave up 1 base and J gave up 0 bases, with 13 bases separating them. Germline assignment: CDR1 MNHEY and CDR2 SVGEGT. The CDR3 covers 16 residues. The CDR3 bases are TGTGCCAGCAGTTACTTTCCGACAGCGAGCTCCTACGAGCAGTACTTC. It is translated as CASSYFPTASSYEQYF.

The chain joins TRBV28 to TRBJ1-6; no firm D call. V lost 3 bases and J 6 bases, leaving 18 bases between the germline ends. The CDR3 loop spans 17 amino acids. Germline V gene data show CDR1 as MDHEN and CDR2 as SYDVKM. This chain's CDR3 is CASSFVLQDLGNSPLHF. CDR3 DNA: TGTGCCAGCAGTTTCGTTCTGCAAGACCTCGGTAATTCACCCCTCCACTTT.

CDR3 nucleotide sequence: TGTGCCAGCAGTGAGGGTCTAGCGGAGAGCTCCTACGAGCAGTACTTC. Protein sequence: CASSEGLAESSYEQYF. The chain links TRBV2 to TRBJ2-7; 7 bases match TRBD2. In germline, CDR1 is SNHLY, CDR2 FYNNEI. The CDR3 runs to 16 residues. V gave up 3 bases and J gave up 0 bases; unmatched junction bases: 8.

V is TRBV5-1 and J is TRBJ2-3, with unresolved D. Germline-derived CDR1 and CDR2 are SGHRS and YFSETQ. The V end was cut by 4 bases, the J end by 4 bases, with 10 bases between. CDR3 size: 13 residues. Here the CDR3 DNA reads TGCGCCAGCAGCCTGCAGTCATCAGATACGCAGTATTTT. Protein product: CASSLQSSDTQYF.